Listed below are T cell receptor beta chains from one sample, sequenced in a study of cytotoxic CD8 clonotypes in ibrutinib-treated CLL. The table came from immunoSEQ multiplex PCR; TCRdb's copy has only in-frame clones and leaves some out. The sample includes about 140,000 clones, 75% to 95% seen only once; the top ten take approximately 11%. The input for sequencing was PBMCs, taken after 12 months of ibrutinib treatment. The receptors were sampled from a human donor with chronic lymphocytic leukemia. Both conserved end residues are part of each CDR3. The D gene is left open where the match is weak. The size of a clone is reported for some rows only, either as once, few or many, or as a class for expanded clones.

J gene | D gene | clone size | V gene | CDR3 DNA | CDR3 protein
TRBJ2-7 | . | . | TRBV6-6 | TGTGCCAGCAGTTCCCCTATGGAGCAGTACTTC | CASSSPMEQYF
TRBJ2-3 | TRBD1 | . | TRBV9 | TGTGCCAGCAGCCCCAGACAGGGGACATCGTATACTCCAGATACGCAGTATTTT | CASSPRQGTSYTPDTQYF
TRBJ2-1 | . | . | TRBV11-3 | TGTGCCAGCAGCTTAGTAGTGAACAATGAGCAGTTCTTC | CASSLVVNNEQFF
TRBJ2-5 | . | . | TRBV21-1 | TGTGCCAGCAGCAAACGGGCAGGTGATCCCGCTCAGTACTTC | CASSKRAGDPAQYF
TRBJ2-1 | TRBD2 | . | TRBV27 | TGTGCCAGCAGCGTCCGGACTAGCGGGAGTAGTGAGCAGTTCTTC | CASSVRTSGSSEQFF
TRBJ2-7 | . | medium-sized | TRBV7-3 | TGTGCCAGCAGCGGGGGACACCCGATCTACGAGCAGTACTTC | CASSGGHPIYEQYF
TRBJ2-1 | . | . | TRBV28 | TGTGCCAGCAGTTTGTCCGGGAGTGGGGGTGAGCAGTTCTTC | CASSLSGSGGEQFF
TRBJ2-1 | . | . | TRBV28 | TGTGCCAGCAGTACCCTAGAGGGGCCCAACCACAATGAGCAGTTCTTC | CASSTLEGPNHNEQFF
TRBJ1-2 | . | . | TRBV28 | TGTGCCAGCAGCCCCTTATATGGCTACACCTTC | CASSPLYGYTF
TRBJ2-5 | TRBD1 | . | TRBV28 | TGTGCCAGCAGTTTATTGCTAACCCGGGACAGGGGGCAGAAGACCCAGTACTTC | CASSLLLTRDRGQKTQYF
TRBJ2-1 | TRBD2 | . | TRBV28 | TGTGCCAGCAGTTCGCTACTAGCGGGAGCACCGGAATACAATGAGCAGTTCTTC | CASSSLLAGAPEYNEQFF
TRBJ2-2 | . | . | TRBV5-1 | TGCGCCAGCAGCTTGAGCGGTGCCCCCACCGGGGAGCTGTTTTTT | CASSLSGAPTGELFF
TRBJ2-1 | . | . | TRBV7-2 | TGTGCCAGCAGCTTAAGCCTTACAGGCGTCAGAACCCACAATGAGCAGTTCTTC | CASSLSLTGVRTHNEQFF
TRBJ2-2 | . | . | TRBV4-3 | TGCGCCAGCAGCCAAGATATGGAACGATGGTCCGGGGAGCTGTTTTTT | CASSQDMERWSGELFF
TRBJ1-5 | TRBD1 | . | TRBV7-9 | TGTGCCAGCAGCCCACAGGGGGCCCCCCATTATAGCAATCAGCCCCAGCATTTT | CASSPQGAPHYSNQPQHF
TRBJ2-7 | . | . | TRBV28 | TGTGCCAGCACCTTCCGAAGGGGCGACGAGCAGTACTTC | CASTFRRGDEQYF
TRBJ2-3 | . | . | TRBV5-8 | TGTGCCAGCCTACTCATACGGGAGAGAGCTACGCAGTATTTT | CASLLIRERATQYF
TRBJ1-1 | . | few | TRBV19 | TGTGCCAGTTTAGACGGACTGAACACTGAAGCTTTCTTT | CASLDGLNTEAFF
TRBJ2-2 | . | . | TRBV18 | TGTGCCAGCTCACCGGCTGGGGAGCTGTTTTTT | CASSPAGELFF
TRBJ2-1 | TRBD1 | . | TRBV5-4 | TGTGCCACCGAGGACAGGGGGGGAAATGAGCAGTTCTTC | CATEDRGGNEQFF
TRBJ2-5 | TRBD2 | . | TRBV6-4 | TGTGCCAGCAGGGGTCCTCGGGGGGATCAAGAGACCCAGTACTTC | CASRGPRGDQETQYF
TRBJ2-2 | . | once | TRBV6-6 | TGTGCCAGCAGCCTAGAGAGGGCTGGAACCGGGGAGCTGTTTTTT | CASSLERAGTGELFF
TRBJ2-1 | . | . | TRBV6-5 | TGTGCCAGCAGTCGCTCGGGCAGTGAGCAGTTCTTC | CASSRSGSEQFF
TRBJ2-3 | . | . | TRBV5-1 | TGCGCCAGCAGCCATCCGACGGGGTACACAGATACGCAGTATTTT | CASSHPTGYTDTQYF